This T cell receptor (beta chain) is drawn from a study of CXCR3-negative and CXCR3-positive naive CD8 T cells. Study-wide points: Naive subsets did not differ in surface CD5, and TRB CDR3 properties served to infer TCR strength. For memory CD8+ cells diversity was much lower, but both naive subsets had comparably high diversity.

The authors prepared UMI-labeled TRB cDNA libraries by 5' RACE. TCRdb re-called the 5' RACE reads and shows each CDR3 protein once, DNA omitted. The sample features over 35,000 distinct CDR3 sequences, with roughly 15% in its top ten. Investigators sorted each CD8+ T cell subset in triplicate, taking around 290,000 cells each time. A word on this clonotype: Its antigen is undetermined.

From germline, CDR1 is MGHDK and CDR2 SYGVNS. The CDR3 is made up of 14 amino acids. This clonotype was obtained from a human donor in good health. Some clones in this sample may be carry-over from other donors' samples. Sequences were obtained from memory CD8+ T cells from blood. V is TRBV25-1 and J is TRBJ2-1; the TCRdb D gene call, TRBD2, has no DNA to confirm it. The CDR3 loop is CASSSGGGDNEQFF.